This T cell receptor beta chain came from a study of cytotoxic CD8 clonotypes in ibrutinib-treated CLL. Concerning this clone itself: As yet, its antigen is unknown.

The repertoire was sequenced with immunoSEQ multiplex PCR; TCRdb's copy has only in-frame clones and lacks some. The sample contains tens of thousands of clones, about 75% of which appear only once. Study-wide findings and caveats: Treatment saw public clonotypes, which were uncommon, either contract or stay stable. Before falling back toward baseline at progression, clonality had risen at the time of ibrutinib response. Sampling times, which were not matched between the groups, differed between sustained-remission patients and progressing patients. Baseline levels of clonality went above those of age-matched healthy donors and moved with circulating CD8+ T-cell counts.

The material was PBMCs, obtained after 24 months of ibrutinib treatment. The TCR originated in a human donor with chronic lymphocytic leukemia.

CDR3 bases: TGTGCCAGCCGTCTCGGCAGGTCGGGATCACCCCTCCACTTT. Its translation is CASRLGRSGSPLHF. The chain joins TRBV27 to TRBJ1-6, with D unclear. The CDR3 is 14 residues long. Per the germline V gene, CDR1 is MNHEY and CDR2 is SMNVEV (reference sequence). V lost 8 bases, J lost 10 bases, and 18 bases lay in between.